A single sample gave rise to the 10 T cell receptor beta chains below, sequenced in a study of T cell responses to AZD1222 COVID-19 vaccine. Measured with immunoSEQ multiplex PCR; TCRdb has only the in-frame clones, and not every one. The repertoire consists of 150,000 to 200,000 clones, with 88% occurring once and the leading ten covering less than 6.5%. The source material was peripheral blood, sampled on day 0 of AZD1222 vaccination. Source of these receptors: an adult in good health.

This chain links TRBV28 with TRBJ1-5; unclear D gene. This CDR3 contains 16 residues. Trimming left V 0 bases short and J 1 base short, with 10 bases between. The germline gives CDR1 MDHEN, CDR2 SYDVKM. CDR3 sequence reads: CASSLWSGLSNQPQHF. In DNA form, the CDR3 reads TGTGCCAGCAGTTTATGGTCCGGGTTGAGCAATCAGCCCCAGCATTTT.

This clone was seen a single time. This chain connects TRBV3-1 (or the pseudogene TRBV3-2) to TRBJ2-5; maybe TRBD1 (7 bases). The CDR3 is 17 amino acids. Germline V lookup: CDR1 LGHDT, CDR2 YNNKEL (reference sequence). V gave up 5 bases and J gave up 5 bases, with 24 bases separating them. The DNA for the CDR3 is TGTGCCAGCAGCACCCCCGGAGGAGGGGGCGATTGGGAGACCCAGTACTTC. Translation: CASSTPGGGGDWETQYF.

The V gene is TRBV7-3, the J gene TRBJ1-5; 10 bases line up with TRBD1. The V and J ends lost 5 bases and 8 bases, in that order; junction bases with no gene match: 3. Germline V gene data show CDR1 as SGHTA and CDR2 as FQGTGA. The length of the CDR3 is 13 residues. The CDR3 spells CASSRDRGEPQHF. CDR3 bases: TGTGCCAGCAGCCGGGACAGGGGAGAGCCCCAGCATTTT.

Here the CDR3 reads CASSQEGAFSTDTQYF. The CDR3 nucleotides read TGCGCCAGCAGCCAAGAAGGGGCATTTAGCACAGATACGCAGTATTTT. The rearrangement uses TRBV4-3 and TRBJ2-3; a possible D gene is TRBD1 (5 bases). CDR1 is LGHNA and CDR2 is YSLEER in the germline V gene. Trimming removed 0 bases from V and 0 bases from J, with 10 bases in between. This CDR3 comprises 16 residues.

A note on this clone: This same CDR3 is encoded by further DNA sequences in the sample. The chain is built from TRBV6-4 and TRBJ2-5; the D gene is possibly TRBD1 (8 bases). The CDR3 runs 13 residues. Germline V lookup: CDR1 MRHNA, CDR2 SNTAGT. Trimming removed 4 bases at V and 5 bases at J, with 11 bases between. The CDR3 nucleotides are TGTGCCAGCAGTGTACAGGGGGGGGAGACCCAGTACTTC. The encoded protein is CASSVQGGETQYF.

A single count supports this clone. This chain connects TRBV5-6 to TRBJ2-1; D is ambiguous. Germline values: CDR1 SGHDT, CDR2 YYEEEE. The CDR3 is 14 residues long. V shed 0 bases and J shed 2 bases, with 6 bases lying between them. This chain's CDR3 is CASSLVLAYNEQFF. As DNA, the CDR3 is TGTGCCAGCAGCTTGGTACTTGCCTACAATGAGCAGTTCTTC. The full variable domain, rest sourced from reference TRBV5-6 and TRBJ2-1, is DAGVTQSPTHLIKTRGQQVTLRCSPKSGHDTVSWYQQALGQGPQFIFQYYEEEERQRGNFPDRFSGHQFPNYSSELNVNALLLGDSALYLCASSLVLAYNEQFFGPGTRLTVL.

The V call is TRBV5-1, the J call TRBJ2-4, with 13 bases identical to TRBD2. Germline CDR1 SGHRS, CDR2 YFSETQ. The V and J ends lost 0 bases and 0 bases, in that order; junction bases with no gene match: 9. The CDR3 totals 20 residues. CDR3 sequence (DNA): TGCGCCAGCAGCTTGGAGGGATTGGGACTAGCGGGATTAGCCAAAAACATTCAGTACTTC. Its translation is CASSLEGLGLAGLAKNIQYF.

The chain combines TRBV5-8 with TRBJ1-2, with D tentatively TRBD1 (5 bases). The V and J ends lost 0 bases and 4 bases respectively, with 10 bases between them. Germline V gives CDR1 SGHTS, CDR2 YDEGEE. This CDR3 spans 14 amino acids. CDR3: CASSLGQGRYGYTF. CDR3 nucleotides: TGTGCCAGCAGCTTGGGGCAGGGCCGCTATGGCTACACCTTC. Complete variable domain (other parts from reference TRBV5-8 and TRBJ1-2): EAGVTQSPTHLIKTRGQQATLRCSPISGHTSVYWYQQALGLGLQFLLWYDEGEERNRGNFPPRFSGRQFPNYSSELNVNALELEDSALYLCASSLGQGRYGYTFGSGTRLTVV.

The CDR3 nucleotides are TGTGCCTGGAGCGGGCCGACAGCCTACTATGGCTACACCTTC. It is translated as CAWSGPTAYYGYTF. The rearrangement joins TRBV30 to TRBJ1-2, with D tentatively TRBD1 (5 bases). Germline V gene lookup returns CDR1 GTSNPN and CDR2 SVGIG (reference sequence). Trimming shortened V by 3 bases and J by 3 bases, and 14 bases separated the two germline ends. The CDR3 is 14 residues long.

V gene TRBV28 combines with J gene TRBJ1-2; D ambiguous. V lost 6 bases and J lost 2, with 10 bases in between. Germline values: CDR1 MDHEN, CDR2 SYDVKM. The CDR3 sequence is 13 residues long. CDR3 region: CASRSGGNYGYTF. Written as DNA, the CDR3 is TGTGCCAGCAGATCAGGTGGAAACTATGGCTACACCTTC.